Below are 27 T cell receptor beta chains sequenced from a single sample in a study of T cells in Graves' hyperthyroidism and ophthalmopathy. RNA transcripts were the template for amplifying TCR beta CDR3 regions. The TCR CDR3 first-round RT-PCR relied on the HTBI primer set. TCRdb ran MiXCR on the multiplex PCR reads and lists one entry per CDR3 protein. In the table there are more than 40,000 distinct CDR3 sequences, over 45% of which are singletons. The specimen sequenced was peripheral blood or thyroid tissue (not recorded which). These TCRs come from a woman between 50 and 59 years old with Graves' hyperthyroidism.

This clonotype was recorded many times. This chain uses TRBV28 with TRBJ1-1; D possibly corresponds to TRBD1 (6 bases). The length of the CDR3 is 13 residues. Looked up from germline, CDR1 is MDHEN and CDR2 is SYDVKM. V was trimmed by 3 bases and J by 4 bases, leaving 9 bases between them. CDR3 DNA: TGTGCCAGCAGTTTGGGGGCGGGCACTGAAGCTTTCTTT. Residues: CASSLGAGTEAFF.

This clonotype was detected once. Because the CDR3 is missing its conserved closing phenylalanine or tryptophan, this is likely a read error. The chain couples TRBV4-2 to TRBJ1-3, with D hard to call. The CDR3 has 15 amino acids. The germline V gene has CDR1 LGHNA and CDR2 YNFKEQ. The CDR3 coding sequence is TGTGCCGGCAGCCAAGTAGGAGTATCGCAAGGCACCATATATTCT. It encodes CAGSQVGVSQGTIYS.

The DNA of the CDR3 is TGTGCCAGCAGCTTCAGCATTAGCGGGAGAGAGACCCAGTACTTC. Protein product: CASSFSISGRETQYF. The gene calls are TRBV7-6 and TRBJ2-5; TRBD2 matches at 9 bases. The CDR3 covers 15 residues. In germline, CDR1 is SGHVS, CDR2 FNYEAQ. V lost 3 bases and J lost 4; bases outside the gene matches: 6.

The chain couples TRBV4-1 to TRBJ2-7, with 7 bases aligning to TRBD1. This CDR3 comprises 14 residues. Germline V lookup: CDR1 MGHRA, CDR2 YSYEKL. V was pared by 8 bases and J by 5 bases, with 12 bases of the junction left unmatched. Here the CDR3 reads CASGPYDQGDEQYF. As DNA, the CDR3 is TGCGCCAGCGGCCCGTACGATCAGGGGGACGAGCAGTACTTC.

The chain recombines TRBV15 with TRBJ2-5, with D perhaps TRBD2 (5 bases). Germline V gene lookup returns CDR1 LNHNV and CDR2 YYDKDF (reference sequence). Trimming stripped 8 bases from V and 4 bases from J, with 14 bases between. This CDR3 comprises 13 residues. This chain's CDR3 is CATGRRAGETQYF. The CDR3 nucleotides read TGTGCCACCGGGCGGCGCGCGGGAGAGACCCAGTACTTC.

V usage is TRBV15 and J usage is TRBJ1-4; 7 nucleotides agree with TRBD1. The CDR3 is 15 amino acids. Germline CDR1 LNHNV, CDR2 YYDKDF (reference sequence). The V segment lost 3 bases and the J segment 8 bases; nucleotides outside the gene matches: 9. The CDR3 region is CATSSLDRAGEKLFF. In DNA, the CDR3 is TGTGCCACCAGCAGCCTAGACAGGGCAGGGGAAAAACTGTTTTTT.

As to this clonotype: A much larger clone lies a single base off, so this may be a read error. The gene calls are TRBV6-1 and TRBJ1-1, with D tentatively TRBD1 (5 bases). Trimming shortened V by 6 bases and J by 6 bases, and 14 bases separated the two germline ends. The CDR3 runs to 13 residues. Germline-derived CDR1 and CDR2 are MNHNS and SASEGT. CDR3 DNA sequence: TGTGCCAGCAGAACAGACAGCCACGCTGAAGCTTTCTTT. As protein: CASRTDSHAEAFF.

This clonotype has only a few counts. V is TRBV29-1 and J is TRBJ1-2; TRBD1 aligns across 9 bases. With 6 bases clipped from V and 1 base from J, the junction kept 12 bases outside the gene matches. CDR1 is SQVTM and CDR2 is ANQGSEA in the germline V gene. CDR3 length: 16 residues. The CDR3 coding sequence is TGCAGCGTCAACAAACCCGGGACAGGGCATAACTATGGCTACACCTTC. It translates to CSVNKPGTGHNYGYTF.

The V gene is TRBV20-1, the J gene TRBJ2-5; D gene uncertain. CDR3 length: 12 residues. V dropped 3 bases and J dropped 7 bases, with 12 bases sitting between them. Germline lookup yields CDR1 DFQATT and CDR2 SNEGSKA (reference sequence). The CDR3 sequence: CSASFQVRTQYF. CDR3 DNA: TGCAGTGCTAGCTTCCAAGTGCGGACCCAGTACTTC.

The genes are TRBV20-1 and TRBJ2-5, with 15 bases that match TRBD2. Germline trimming cut 4 bases from V and 0 bases from J; bases unmatched to any gene: 12. The CDR3 runs 19 residues. Germline V gene sequence: CDR1 DFQATT, CDR2 SNEGSKA (reference sequence). The CDR3 reads CSAIRTSGRASWDQETQYF. CDR3 coding DNA: TGCAGTGCTATAAGGACTAGCGGGAGGGCCTCGTGGGACCAAGAGACCCAGTACTTC.

This clonotype is medium-sized within its sample. The gene calls are TRBV15 and TRBJ1-1, with 9 bases lining up with TRBD1. The V segment lost 7 bases and the J segment 4 bases; nucleotides outside the gene matches: 10. Germline-derived CDR1 and CDR2 are LNHNV and YYDKDF (reference sequence). The CDR3 is made up of 15 amino acids. The CDR3 DNA is TGTGCCACCAACGGGACAGGGAGAGTTAGCACTGAAGCTTTCTTT. Translation: CATNGTGRVSTEAFF.

This clonotype was seen at least ten times. The V and J genes are TRBV6-1 and TRBJ1-1; D not certain. Trimming took 7 bases from V and 4 from J, leaving 16 bases between them. This CDR3 is 14 amino acids long. Per the germline V gene, CDR1 is MNHNS and CDR2 is SASEGT. CDR3 sequence reads: CASIPKPLLTEAFF. Here the CDR3 DNA reads TGTGCCAGCATACCCAAACCCCTCCTCACTGAAGCTTTCTTT.

Many counts were recorded for this clonotype. The chain recombines TRBV4-2 with TRBJ1-1; the match to TRBD1 covers 8 bases. This CDR3 region has 14 residues. The V gene end was trimmed by 6 bases and the J gene end by 4 bases; junction bases not matched to a gene: 7. Germline-derived CDR1 and CDR2 are LGHNA and YNFKEQ. The CDR3 DNA reads as TGTGCCAGCAGTCTACAGGGGGGCCGCACTGAAGCTTTCTTT. Amino acids: CASSLQGGRTEAFF.

Worth noting for this clonotype: The junction differs from germline at one of its ends, possibly a read error. This chain joins TRBV2 and TRBJ1-1, with D maybe TRBD1 (6 bases). This CDR3 spans 12 amino acids. Germline V gives CDR1 SNHLY, CDR2 FYNNEI. In nucleotides, the CDR3 is TGTGCCGGAATACAGGGCCTCATGGAGGCTTCCTTT. Its protein is CAGIQGLMEASF.

V and J are TRBV7-9 and TRBJ1-2; D is perhaps TRBD1 (5 bases). V was trimmed by 8 bases and J by 5 bases, leaving 18 bases between them. The CDR3 loop spans 14 amino acids. Germline V gene lookup returns CDR1 SEHNR and CDR2 FQNEAQ (reference sequence). The CDR3 nucleotides are TGTGCCAGCGCCGGGGACCGAGGAGCGTATGGCTACACCTTC. It translates to CASAGDRGAYGYTF.

This clonotype was picked up one time. The chain is built from TRBV11-2 and TRBJ1-2; a possible D gene is TRBD1 (6 bases). This CDR3 has 12 amino acids. Per the germline V gene, CDR1 is SGHAT and CDR2 is FQNNGV. V lost 5 bases, J lost 8 bases, and 12 bases lay in between. In DNA form, the CDR3 reads TGTGCCAGCAGCGACACAGGGATCGGCTACACCTTC. Protein product: CASSDTGIGYTF.

Only a few counts were recorded for this clonotype. V is TRBV30 and J is TRBJ1-3; D gene uncertain. Looked up from germline, CDR1 is GTSNPN and CDR2 is SVGIG (reference sequence). This CDR3 spans 14 amino acids. V was clipped by 0 bases and J by 7 bases, with 13 bases between them. CDR3 residues: CAWSVPGVRNTIYF. The CDR3 DNA is TGTGCCTGGAGTGTACCCGGGGTTCGGAACACCATATATTTT.

About this clonotype: A read error may produce the germline difference seen at one junction end. J is TRBJ1-5 and V is TRBV7-9; 7 positions agree with TRBD1. CDR3 length: 15 amino acids. Germline CDR1 is SEHNR and CDR2 is FQNEAQ (reference sequence). The CDR3 DNA reads TGTGCCAGCAGCGTAGCGGACAGGCGAGATCAGCCCCAGCATTTT. Encoded protein: CASSVADRRDQPQHF.

The chain joins TRBV14 to TRBJ2-7; weak D call: TRBD1 (6 bases). Germline CDR1 SGHDN, CDR2 FVKESK. This CDR3 comprises 15 residues. V was trimmed by 5 bases and J by 2 bases, leaving 16 bases between them. The CDR3 loop reads CASSYKVRQAYEQYF. The CDR3 nucleotides are TGTGCCAGCAGCTACAAGGTCCGACAGGCCTACGAGCAGTACTTC.

Comments on this clonotype: Germline is not matched at one junction end, which may reflect a read error. The chain joins TRBV5-1 to TRBJ1-6; D is perhaps TRBD1 (6 bases). The CDR3 extends over 13 amino acids. CDR1 is SGHRS, CDR2 YFSETQ, per germline. The CDR3: CASSQTQGSPLHF. CDR3 DNA sequence: TGTGCCAGCAGCCAGACCCAGGGGTCACCCCTCCACTTT.

The table lists this clonotype with many counts. The chain has TRBV2 and TRBJ2-5; either TRBD1 or TRBD2 may supply D (5 bases each). CDR3 length: 15 amino acids. Germline V gives CDR1 SNHLY, CDR2 FYNNEI. V gave up 7 bases and J gave up 6 bases, with 21 bases separating them. CDR3 sequence reads: CASKGTAPLVQTQYF. The DNA of the CDR3 is TGTGCCAGCAAGGGGACGGCCCCTTTAGTCCAGACCCAGTACTTC.

This clonotype was observed at least ten times. This chain links TRBV4-1 with TRBJ2-7; no clear D gene. The ends were cut back, 0 bases at V and 7 bases at J, with 13 bases in the middle. The CDR3 is made up of 14 amino acids. CDR1 and CDR2 from the germline V gene are MGHRA and YSYEKL. CDR3 coding DNA: TGCGCCAGCAGCCAAGAAAGGGTCGGCCCAGAGCAGTACTTC. It encodes CASSQERVGPEQYF.

The rearrangement joins TRBV24-1 to TRBJ1-5; D gene ambiguous. This CDR3 comprises 13 residues. V was trimmed by 6 bases and J by 1 base, leaving 6 bases between them. Germline CDR1 is KGHDR and CDR2 is SFDVKD. The CDR3 nucleotides are TGTGCCACCAGTCGGGCCAGCAATCAGCCCCAGCATTTT. It codes for CATSRASNQPQHF.

A remark on this clonotype: Germline and junction disagree at one end, which may indicate a read error. The chain couples TRBV5-1 to TRBJ2-3; 10 bases are a match to TRBD2. The CDR3 has 17 residues. Germline V gene lookup returns CDR1 SGHRS and CDR2 YFSETQ. DNA for the CDR3: TGCGCCAGCAGCCAAGACGCCCCTAGCGGGAGTGGGGATACGCTGTATTTT. It encodes CASSQDAPSGSGDTLYF.

The chain carries TRBV7-9 and TRBJ2-7; a possible D gene is TRBD2 (6 bases). CDR1 is SEHNR, CDR2 FQNEAQ, per germline (reference sequence). V lost 1 base and J 5 bases, leaving 9 bases between the germline ends. The CDR3 consists of 13 residues. The CDR3: CASSLDWGDEQYF. CDR3 bases: TGTGCCAGCAGCTTAGATTGGGGGGACGAGCAGTACTTC.

For the CDR3, the DNA is TGTGCCAGCAGTTACGCCGGGACCACTGAAGCTTTCTTT. It specifies CASSYAGTTEAFF. The rearrangement links TRBV6-1 to TRBJ1-1, with a possible D match to TRBD1 (5 bases). The ends were cut back, 5 bases at V and 4 bases at J, with 11 bases in the middle. Germline values: CDR1 MNHNS, CDR2 SASEGT. This CDR3 spans 13 amino acids.

The chain recombines TRBV7-8 with TRBJ2-7; tentative D call: TRBD2 (5 bases). CDR3 length: 13 residues. Germline V lookup: CDR1 SGHVS, CDR2 FQNEAQ. CDR3 amino acids: CAGAGADGSVQYF. CDR3 bases: TGTGCTGGAGCTGGAGCGGACGGGTCGGTGCAGTACTTC.